The 14 T cell receptor beta chains below were found in one sample sequenced in a study of a mutant IDH1 vaccine in newly diagnosed glioma. These TCRs are of unknown antigen specificity. Sequenced by immunoSEQ multiplex PCR; TCRdb stores in-frame clones only, minus some. The sample holds approximately 56,000 clones, roughly 80% seen once. Time point reported: week 47, end of study. Vaccination comprised doses that each held 300 ug of mutant IDH1 20-mer peptide, plus topical imiquimod. The sample consisted of PBMCs, taken from a glioma patient whose treatment included an IDH1 peptide vaccine. These receptors were collected from a man in his fifties or sixties with glioma.

The V gene is TRBV6-1, the J gene TRBJ1-1; tentatively, D is TRBD1 (6 bases). The CDR3 extends over 12 amino acids. The germline CDR1 and CDR2 sequences are MNHNS and SASEGT. Between the trimmed V and J ends, which lost 2 bases and 8 bases, there was a span of 9 bases. This CDR3 reads CASSERGVEAFF. The CDR3 DNA sequence: TGTGCCAGCAGTGAAAGGGGGGTGGAAGCTTTCTTT.

The chain links TRBV4-1 to TRBJ2-6; D uncertain. Germline V gene data show CDR1 as MGHRA and CDR2 as YSYEKL. Trimming took off 6 bases at V and 0 bases at J, with 9 bases between the two ends. The CDR3 totals 15 residues. DNA of the CDR3: TGCGCCAGCAGTTTACGTAGCTCTGGGGCCAACGTCCTGACTTTC. It encodes CASSLRSSGANVLTF.

V and J are TRBV6-6 and TRBJ1-1, with D unclear. With 8 bases removed from V and 0 bases from J, the gap between germline ends came to 10 bases. The CDR3 extends over 13 amino acids. CDR1 is MNHNY and CDR2 is SVGAGI in the germline V gene (reference sequence). The CDR3 DNA is TGTGCCAGCGGCCGACTCGTGAACACTGAAGCTTTCTTT. Translated: CASGRLVNTEAFF.

The genes are TRBV27 and TRBJ1-2; D remains ambiguous. This CDR3 is built from 13 residues. From germline, CDR1 is MNHEY and CDR2 SMNVEV (reference sequence). V shed 10 bases and J shed 3 bases, with 15 bases lying between them. CDR3 sequence: CATRANADYGYTF. In nucleotides, the CDR3 is TGTGCCACCAGAGCCAACGCAGACTATGGCTACACCTTC.

This chain uses TRBV4-1 with TRBJ2-7; D not resolved. This CDR3 is built from 13 residues. Germline-derived CDR1 and CDR2 are MGHRA and YSYEKL. V lost 4 bases to trimming and J lost 3 bases, with 10 bases between them. As DNA, the CDR3 is TGCGCCAGCAGCCTTTCAGGCGGCTACGAGCAGTACTTC. This gives the protein CASSLSGGYEQYF.

The chain employs TRBV5-1 and TRBJ2-7, with D possibly called TRBD1 or TRBD2 (5 bases each). The CDR3 extends over 13 amino acids. Germline V gene lookup returns CDR1 SGHRS and CDR2 YFSETQ. V dropped 2 bases and J dropped 5 bases, with 11 bases sitting between them. The CDR3: CASSFERGHEQYF. The DNA for the CDR3 is TGCGCCAGCAGCTTTGAGAGGGGCCACGAGCAGTACTTC. Drawing the rest from reference TRBV5-1 and TRBJ2-7, the complete variable domain is KAGVTQTPRYLIKTRGQQVTLSCSPISGHRSVSWYQQTPGQGLQFLFEYFSETQRNKGNFPGRFSGRQFSNSRSEMNVSTLELGDSALYLCASSFERGHEQYFGPGTRLTVT.

The chain is built from TRBV5-1 and TRBJ1-1, with TRBD1 matching 7 bases. This CDR3 has 14 amino acids. V lost 4 bases to trimming and J lost 2 bases; unmatched junction nucleotides: 5. Per germline, CDR1 SGHRS and CDR2 YFSETQ. The CDR3, as DNA: TGCGCCAGCAGCGCGGGACAGCAAAACACTGAAGCTTTCTTT. Translating gives CASSAGQQNTEAFF.

The chain uses TRBV11-3 and TRBJ2-2; no firm D call. The germline gives CDR1 SGHNT, CDR2 YENEEA. The CDR3 contains 14 residues. Trimming removed 5 bases from V and 4 bases from J, with 11 bases in between. The CDR3 nucleotides read TGTGCCAGCAGCCTCACTGGAATCACCGGGGAGCTGTTTTTT. It translates to CASSLTGITGELFF.

The chain links TRBV25-1 to TRBJ2-7; TRBD1 agrees at 10 bases. The CDR3 covers 12 residues. After removal of 6 bases from V and 5 bases from J, the junction contained 1 base not matched to a gene. Per germline, CDR1 MGHDK and CDR2 SYGVNS. For the CDR3, the DNA is TGTGCCAGCAGGACAGGGGGCAACGAGCAGTACTTC. Protein: CASRTGGNEQYF.

This sequence joins TRBV7-2 and TRBJ2-5, with 10 bases lining up with TRBD2. The CDR3 covers 17 residues. Germline assignment: CDR1 SGHTA and CDR2 FQGNSA. The junction had 19 bases not matched to a gene; V was cut back by 6 bases and J by 9 bases. The CDR3: CASSSRAGGSPRSAQYF. CDR3 DNA: TGTGCCAGCAGTTCTCGAGCGGGGGGGTCCCCTAGGAGCGCCCAGTACTTC. Using reference TRBV7-2 and TRBJ2-5 for the parts outside the CDR3, the full variable domain is GAGVSQSPSNKVTEKGKDVELRCDPISGHTALYWYRQSLGQGLEFLIYFQGNSAPDKSGLPSDRFSAERTGGSVSTLTIQRTQQEDSAVYLCASSSRAGGSPRSAQYFGPGTRLLVL.

This clone was detected only a few times. The chain is built from TRBV6-5 and TRBJ2-1; a possible D gene is TRBD1 (6 bases). Germline CDR1 MNHEY, CDR2 SVGAGI. This CDR3 has 16 residues. Trimming cost V 0 bases and J 7 bases, with 16 bases left between them. The CDR3 DNA is TGTGCCAGCAGTTACTCGGTCTACAGGGTGAGGAATGAGCAGTTCTTC. Protein product: CASSYSVYRVRNEQFF.

The chain has TRBV4-1 and TRBJ2-7; the D is unclear. The V end was cut by 2 bases, the J end by 2 bases, with 7 bases between. CDR3 size: 13 residues. Looked up from germline, CDR1 is MGHRA and CDR2 is YSYEKL. The CDR3 coding sequence is TGCGCCAGCAGCCAATCTTTAGCCTACGAGCAGTACTTC. Encoded protein: CASSQSLAYEQYF.

The V gene is TRBV7-9, the J gene TRBJ2-2; 10 nucleotides agree with TRBD2. Trimming at V came to 5 bases and at J to 0 bases, leaving 3 bases not matched to a gene. Germline CDR1 SEHNR, CDR2 FQNEAQ (reference sequence). CDR3 length equals 16 residues. The DNA of the CDR3 is TGTGCCAGCAGCCCCGGGACTAGCGCGAACACCGGGGAGCTGTTTTTT. It specifies CASSPGTSANTGELFF.

In regard to this clone: It may be a read error: a sequence one base away is much more abundant. V and J are TRBV9 and TRBJ2-1; TRBD1 matches 8 bases. CDR3 length equals 15 residues. Germline V CDR1 and CDR2: SGDLS, YYNGEE. The DNA of the CDR3 is TGTGCCAGCAGCGCAGGGGGGACAGGCTACAATGGGCAGTTCTTC. It is translated as CASSAGGTGYNGQFF.